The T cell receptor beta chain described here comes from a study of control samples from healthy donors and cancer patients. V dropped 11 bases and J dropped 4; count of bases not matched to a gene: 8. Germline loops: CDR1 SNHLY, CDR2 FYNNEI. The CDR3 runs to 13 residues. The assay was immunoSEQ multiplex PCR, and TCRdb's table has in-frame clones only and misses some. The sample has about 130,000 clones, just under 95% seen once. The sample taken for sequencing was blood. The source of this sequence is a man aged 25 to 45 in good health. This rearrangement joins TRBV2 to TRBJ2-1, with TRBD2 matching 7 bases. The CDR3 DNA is TGTGCCTGCGCGATAGCGGGTTACAATGAGCAGTTCTTC. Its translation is CACAIAGYNEQFF.